The 28 T cell receptor beta chains below come from one sample, sequenced in a study of blood T cell repertoires in COVID-19. Measured with immunoSEQ multiplex PCR; TCRdb has only the in-frame clones, and not every one. The table shows fewer than 600,000 clones, with 85% to 90% occurring only once. Specimen: peripheral blood. Every receptor here comes from a man younger than 35 with COVID-19, enrolled during active disease.

The chain carries TRBV13 and TRBJ2-5; 7 nucleotides line up with TRBD2. The CDR3 covers 15 residues. Looked up from germline, CDR1 is PRHDT and CDR2 is FYEKMQ (reference sequence). Trimming at V came to 3 bases and at J to 0 bases, leaving 4 bases not matched to a gene. As DNA, the CDR3 is TGTGCCAGCAGCTTCGCGGGGGACTACCAAGAGACCCAGTACTTC. As protein: CASSFAGDYQETQYF.

CDR3 sequence (DNA): TGTGCCAGTAGTGCAGGGACAGGGGATATCTATGGCTACACCTTC. This translates into CASSAGTGDIYGYTF. This rearrangement joins TRBV19 to TRBJ1-2, with 10 positions matching TRBD1. Germline V gene sequence: CDR1 LNHDA, CDR2 SQIVND (reference sequence). The CDR3 is made up of 15 amino acids. The V and J ends lost 5 bases and 4 bases, in that order; junction bases with no gene match: 7.

The genes are TRBV19 and TRBJ1-2; D is unresolved. This CDR3 is built from 13 residues. Germline V CDR1 and CDR2: LNHDA, SQIVND (reference sequence). The ends were cut back, 2 bases at V and 8 bases at J, with 12 bases in the middle. The CDR3 nucleotides read TGTGCCAGTAGTATACCCGGTGTACAGGGCTACACCTTC. Translation: CASSIPGVQGYTF.

The genes are TRBV30 and TRBJ1-5; D is unclear. The CDR3 has 14 residues. The V end was cut by 1 base, the J end by 7 bases, with 14 bases between. The germline gives CDR1 GTSNPN, CDR2 SVGIG (reference sequence). CDR3 amino acids: CAWSGGSNWQPQHF. For the CDR3, the DNA is TGTGCCTGGAGTGGCGGCAGTAATTGGCAGCCCCAGCATTTT. Using reference TRBV30 and TRBJ1-5 for the parts outside the CDR3, the full variable domain is SQTIHQWPATLVQPVGSPLSLECTVEGTSNPNLYWYRQAAGRGLQLLFYSVGIGQISSEVPQNLSASRPQDRQFILSSKKLLLSDSGFYLCAWSGGSNWQPQHFGDGTRLSIL.

The chain couples TRBV4-1 to TRBJ2-1, with TRBD2 matching 10 bases. From germline, CDR1 is MGHRA and CDR2 YSYEKL. CDR3 length: 18 residues. Trimming took 7 bases from V and 10 from J; bases not matched to a gene: 22. CDR3 residues: CASTNGMRGLAGVGEQFF. The CDR3 nucleotides read TGCGCCAGCACGAACGGGATGAGAGGGCTAGCGGGAGTAGGGGAGCAGTTCTTC.

V and J are TRBV7-9 and TRBJ1-1; D is ambiguous. The CDR3 spans 16 residues. The germline V and J ends were trimmed by 6 bases and 7 bases, with 24 bases remaining between them. CDR1 is SEHNR, CDR2 FQNEAQ, per germline (reference sequence). The CDR3 bases are TGTGCCAGCAGTGCCTCCGGGATCCCCCTAGGAAATGAAGCTTTCTTT. This encodes CASSASGIPLGNEAFF.

This chain connects TRBV2 to TRBJ2-4; D might be TRBD2 (5 bases). V was trimmed by 3 bases and J by 1 base, leaving 10 bases between them. CDR1 and CDR2 (germline): SNHLY, FYNNEI. This CDR3 spans 15 amino acids. The CDR3 nucleotides read TGTGCCAGCAGTGACCCCCCGGGGGCCAAAAACATTCAGTACTTC. Translating it yields CASSDPPGAKNIQYF.

The rearrangement uses TRBV20-1 and TRBJ1-4, with D hard to call. CDR3 size: 11 residues. V was shortened by 6 bases and J by 8 bases, with 10 bases between the two germline ends. Germline V gene lookup returns CDR1 DFQATT and CDR2 SNEGSKA (reference sequence). This chain's CDR3 is CSAHREEKLFF. In nucleotides, the CDR3 is TGCAGTGCCCACAGAGAAGAAAAACTGTTTTTT.

V and J are TRBV10-3 and TRBJ2-3, with 7 bases that match TRBD2. The CDR3 extends over 17 amino acids. V shed 5 bases and J 6 bases; nucleotides not matched to a gene: 17. Germline lookup yields CDR1 ENHRY and CDR2 SYGVKD. In nucleotides, the CDR3 is TGTGCCATCAGTTCGCTATATCAGCGGGAAATCCGGGATACGCAGTATTTT. Protein sequence: CAISSLYQREIRDTQYF.

The rearrangement uses TRBV3-1 (or the pseudogene TRBV3-2) and TRBJ2-5; D is ambiguous. The CDR3 spans 15 residues. In germline, CDR1 is LGHDT, CDR2 YNNKEL (reference sequence). V was pared by 1 base and J by 4 bases, with 13 bases between. The CDR3 loop is CASSQGSLVVETQYF. The CDR3 DNA sequence: TGTGCCAGCAGCCAAGGTTCCCTAGTAGTAGAGACCCAGTACTTC.

V usage is TRBV7-8 and J usage is TRBJ2-5; 8 nucleotides agree with TRBD2. Germline lookup yields CDR1 SGHVS and CDR2 FQNEAQ. The ends lost 5 bases at V and 5 bases at J; junction bases unmatched: 13. The CDR3 is 16 residues long. CDR3 sequence reads: CASSQGLGLVRETQYF. DNA for the CDR3: TGTGCCAGCAGCCAGGGGTTGGGACTAGTCCGGGAGACCCAGTACTTC.

The chain combines TRBV3-1 (or the pseudogene TRBV3-2) with TRBJ2-3; a possible D gene is TRBD1 (6 bases). Germline-derived CDR1 and CDR2 are LGHDT and YNNKEL (reference sequence). Trimming left V 4 bases short and J 1 base short, with 9 bases between. CDR3 length equals 14 residues. For the CDR3, the DNA is TGTGCCAGCAGCCCAGGGGTAGGCACAGATACGCAGTATTTT. Its translation: CASSPGVGTDTQYF.

This clone is a singleton in its sample. J is TRBJ2-7 and V is TRBV6-2 or TRBV6-3; TRBD1 matches 9 bases. After removal of 4 bases from V and 0 bases from J, the junction contained 10 bases not matched to a gene. The germline V gene encodes CDR1 MNHEY and CDR2 SVGEGT. This CDR3 region has 17 residues. The CDR3 sequence is CASSSPRQGVLSYEQYF. CDR3 nucleotides: TGTGCCAGCAGTTCTCCTCGACAGGGGGTCCTCTCCTACGAGCAGTACTTC.

This sequence joins TRBV4-2 and TRBJ1-1; unclear D gene. There are 11 residues in the CDR3. Per the germline V gene, CDR1 is LGHNA and CDR2 is YNFKEQ. V shed 1 base and J shed 6 bases, with 3 bases lying between them. CDR3 coding DNA: TGTGCCAGCAGCCAAGGGCCTGAAGCTTTCTTT. This translates into CASSQGPEAFF.

V gene TRBV5-4 combines with J gene TRBJ2-3, with 9 bases that match TRBD2. The CDR3 totals 17 residues. V shed 4 bases and J 2 bases; nucleotides not matched to a gene: 11. Germline values: CDR1 SGHNT, CDR2 YYREEE (reference sequence). DNA for the CDR3: TGTGCCAGCAGCCCTTCGTCTCCTAGCGGGGACACAGATACGCAGTATTTT. It specifies CASSPSSPSGDTDTQYF.

The rearrangement links TRBV19 to TRBJ2-7; D possibly corresponds to TRBD2 (5 bases). Trimming cost V 6 bases and J 7 bases, with 16 bases left between them. The CDR3 has 13 residues. From germline, CDR1 is LNHDA and CDR2 SQIVND (reference sequence). CDR3 in DNA: TGTGCCAGTAGGGGGTCTCCCCGCGGGGAGCAGTACTTC. Its translation: CASRGSPRGEQYF.

The chain uses TRBV30 and TRBJ2-3; D possibly corresponds to TRBD2 (5 bases). The CDR3 runs 16 residues. Trimming removed 0 bases at V and 2 bases at J, with 15 bases between. Germline lookup yields CDR1 GTSNPN and CDR2 SVGIG (reference sequence). The CDR3 region has the DNA TGTGCCTGGAGTGTACCGGATTTGAGGGACACAGATACGCAGTATTTT. Its translation: CAWSVPDLRDTDTQYF.

The chain carries TRBV10-1 and TRBJ2-7; the D is unclear. This CDR3 has 12 amino acids. The germline V and J ends were trimmed by 3 bases and 7 bases, with 10 bases remaining between them. Germline CDR1 WNHNN, CDR2 SYGVQD (reference sequence). The CDR3 region has the DNA TGCGCCAGCAGTGAACGGTTTGAGGAGCAGTACTTC. This encodes CASSERFEEQYF.

The CDR3 reads CASSLATRDYQQFF. For the CDR3, the DNA is TGTGCCAGCAGCTTAGCAACCCGGGACTACCAGCAGTTCTTC. The V and J genes are TRBV7-8 and TRBJ2-1, with 7 nucleotides matching TRBD2. The CDR3 is 14 amino acids. Trimming removed 0 bases from V and 11 bases from J; junction bases left unmatched: 7. Germline lookup yields CDR1 SGHVS and CDR2 FQNEAQ.

The genes are TRBV7-8 and TRBJ2-3; 7 bases agree with TRBD2. This CDR3 has 16 amino acids. Germline V lookup: CDR1 SGHVS, CDR2 FQNEAQ. Trimming at V came to 4 bases and at J to 4 bases, leaving 11 bases not matched to a gene. The CDR3 here is CASSSRGSGYSDTQYF. The CDR3 DNA follows: TGTGCCAGCAGCTCCCGGGGTAGCGGGTATTCAGATACGCAGTATTTT. Looking up the rest from reference TRBV7-8 and TRBJ2-3 gives the full variable domain: GAGVSQSPRYKVAKRGQDVALRCDPISGHVSLFWYQQALGQGPEFLTYFQNEAQLDKSGLPSDRFFAERPEGSVSTLKIQRTQQEDSAVYLCASSSRGSGYSDTQYFGPGTRLTVL.

V is TRBV18 and J is TRBJ2-1; 8 nucleotides match TRBD2. Germline CDR1 is KGHSH and CDR2 is LQKENI. The CDR3 extends over 15 amino acids. Trimming removed 0 bases from V and 7 bases from J; junction bases left unmatched: 5. DNA for the CDR3: TGTGCCAGCTCACCACCCTCACTAGCGGTTAATGAGCAGTTCTTC. Protein sequence: CASSPPSLAVNEQFF.

This sequence joins TRBV30 and TRBJ2-5, with D possibly being TRBD1 (5 bases). With 0 bases removed from V and 3 bases from J, the gap between germline ends came to 8 bases. In germline, CDR1 is GTSNPN, CDR2 SVGIG (reference sequence). The CDR3 is 13 residues long. CDR3 sequence (DNA): TGTGCCTGGAGTGTAGGGGCTAAAGAGACCCAGTACTTC. This codes for CAWSVGAKETQYF.

Concerning this clone itself: The same CDR3 is also encoded by other DNA sequences in this sample. The V and J genes are TRBV5-4 and TRBJ2-1; 7 bases are a match to TRBD2. Germline CDR1 is SGHNT and CDR2 is YYREEE (reference sequence). This CDR3 spans 13 amino acids. With 0 bases clipped from V and 7 bases from J, the junction kept 1 base outside the gene matches. The CDR3 sequence: CASSLAGGNEQFF. DNA of the CDR3: TGTGCCAGCAGCTTGGCGGGGGGTAATGAGCAGTTCTTC.

The chain uses TRBV24-1 and TRBJ2-2, with 7 bases fitting TRBD1. J lost 7 bases, V lost 2 bases, and 6 bases had no gene match. Germline-derived CDR1 and CDR2 are KGHDR and SFDVKD. This CDR3 has 15 residues. The CDR3 loop reads CATSDSGQLSGELFF. The CDR3, as DNA: TGTGCCACCAGTGATTCGGGACAGCTAAGCGGGGAGCTGTTTTTT.

CDR3 loop: CSVREAGYGYTF. CDR3 DNA: TGCAGCGTTAGGGAGGCGGGCTATGGCTACACCTTC. The V and J genes are TRBV29-1 and TRBJ1-2; no definite D call. The CDR3 is 12 residues long. V was cut by 5 bases and J by 4 bases, with 11 bases left in between. Germline V lookup: CDR1 SQVTM, CDR2 ANQGSEA.

This sequence joins TRBV15 and TRBJ1-2; D might be TRBD1 (5 bases). V lost 2 bases to trimming and J lost 7 bases, with 17 bases between them. The germline V gene encodes CDR1 LNHNV and CDR2 YYDKDF (reference sequence). The CDR3 is 15 amino acids. The CDR3 DNA reads TGTGCCACCAGCAGATCCCGGGAGGGGCCAGGTGGCTACACCTTC. This encodes CATSRSREGPGGYTF.

This chain uses TRBV24-1 with TRBJ2-3, with D tentatively TRBD1 (5 bases). CDR3 length: 15 amino acids. The germline V and J ends were trimmed by 2 bases and 3 bases, with 11 bases remaining between them. Germline V gene lookup returns CDR1 KGHDR and CDR2 SFDVKD. The chain's CDR3 is CATSDSGSRTDTQYF. DNA of the CDR3: TGTGCCACCAGTGATTCAGGGTCGCGTACAGATACGCAGTATTTT.

This chain links TRBV19 with TRBJ1-1, with 8 bases identical to TRBD1. Germline-derived CDR1 and CDR2 are LNHDA and SQIVND (reference sequence). V was clipped by 5 bases and J by 4 bases; unmatched bases: 9. This CDR3 spans 15 amino acids. For the CDR3, the DNA is TGTGCCAGTAGTTTCTACGGGACAGGTCTCACTGAAGCTTTCTTT. This gives the protein CASSFYGTGLTEAFF.